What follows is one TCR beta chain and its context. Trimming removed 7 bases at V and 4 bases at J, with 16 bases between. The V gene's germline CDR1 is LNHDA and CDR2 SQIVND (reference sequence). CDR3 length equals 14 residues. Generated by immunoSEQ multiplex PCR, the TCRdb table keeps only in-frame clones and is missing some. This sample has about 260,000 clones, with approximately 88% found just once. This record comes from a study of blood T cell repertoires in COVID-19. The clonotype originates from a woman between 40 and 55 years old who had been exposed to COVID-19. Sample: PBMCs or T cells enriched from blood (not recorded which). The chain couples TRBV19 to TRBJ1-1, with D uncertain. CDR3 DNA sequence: TGTGCCAGTATAAAGGGAGGACGGTCCACTGAAGCTTTCTTT. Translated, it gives CASIKGGRSTEAFF. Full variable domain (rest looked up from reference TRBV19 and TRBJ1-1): DGGITQSPKYLFRKEGQNVTLSCEQNLNHDAMYWYRQDPGQGLRLIYYSQIVNDFQKGDIAEGYSVSREKKESFPLTVTSAQKNPTAFYLCASIKGGRSTEAFFGQGTRLTVV.